The T cell receptor beta chain under discussion was sequenced for a study of blood T cell repertoires in COVID-19. Study-level information: Italy, Spain and the United States were the sources of the convalescent and acute COVID-19 samples.

Germline assignment: CDR1 LNHNV and CDR2 YYDKDF (reference sequence). Trimming took 4 bases from V and 0 from J, leaving 14 bases between them. The CDR3 totals 16 residues. Original handling: Estimation of nucleated cell counts relied on the amplification of reference gene primers. The assay was immunoSEQ multiplex PCR, and TCRdb's table has in-frame clones only and misses some. The V and J calls and clone size are taken from that table; D and trimming were inferred from the DNA. The profile shows 72,000 or so clones, approximately 80% of them singletons. This clone came up once. V is TRBV15 and J is TRBJ2-3; TRBD1 might be the D (5 bases). This receptor was identified in a man in his 70s who had recovered from COVID-19. Sequenced sample: peripheral blood. The CDR3: CATSKDRTFSTDTQYF. In nucleotides, the CDR3 is TGTGCCACCAGCAAAGACCGGACATTTAGCACAGATACGCAGTATTTT.